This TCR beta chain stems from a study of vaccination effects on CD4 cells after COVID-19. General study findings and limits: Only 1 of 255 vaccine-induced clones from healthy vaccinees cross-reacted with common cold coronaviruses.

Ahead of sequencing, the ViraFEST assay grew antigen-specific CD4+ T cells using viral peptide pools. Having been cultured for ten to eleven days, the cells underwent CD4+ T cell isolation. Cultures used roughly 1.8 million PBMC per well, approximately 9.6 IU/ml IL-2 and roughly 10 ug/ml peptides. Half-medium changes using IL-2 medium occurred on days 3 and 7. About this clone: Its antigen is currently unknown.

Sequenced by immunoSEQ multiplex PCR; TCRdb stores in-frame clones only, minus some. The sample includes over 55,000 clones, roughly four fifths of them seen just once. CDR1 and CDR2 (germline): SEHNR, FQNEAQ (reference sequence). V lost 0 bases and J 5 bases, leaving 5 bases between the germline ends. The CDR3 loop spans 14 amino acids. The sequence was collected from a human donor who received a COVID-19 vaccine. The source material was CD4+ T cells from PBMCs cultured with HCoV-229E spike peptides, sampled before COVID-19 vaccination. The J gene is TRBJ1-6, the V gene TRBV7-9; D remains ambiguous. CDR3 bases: TGTGCCAGCAGCTTAGCGCTGGATAATTCACCCCTCCACTTT. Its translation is CASSLALDNSPLHF. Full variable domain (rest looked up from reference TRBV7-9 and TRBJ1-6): DTGVSQNPRHKITKRGQNVTFRCDPISEHNRLYWYRQTLGQGPEFLTYFQNEAQLEKSRLLSDRFSAERPKGSFSTLEIQRTEQGDSAMYLCASSLALDNSPLHFGNGTRLTVT.